What follows are 25 T cell receptor beta chains derived from one specimen sequenced in a study of shared clonotypes between healthy human individuals. TCRdb's copy holds only in-frame clones and misses some; the assay was immunoSEQ multiplex PCR. The data hold some 2,000,000 clones, with over 85% observed a single time. Cells designated naive CD8 were CD45RO-negative and were positively selected for CCR7, with terminally differentiated effector memory CD45RA+ cells excluded. The sequencing input was naive CD8+ T cells sorted from blood. Every receptor here comes from a man aged 18 to 30 in good health.

The V call is TRBV28, the J call TRBJ2-7; D remains unclear. The length of the CDR3 is 12 residues. Trimming removed 8 bases from V and 4 bases from J, with 12 bases in between. CDR1 is MDHEN, CDR2 SYDVKM, per germline. The CDR3 spells CASGPARYEQYF. Here the CDR3 DNA reads TGTGCCAGCGGACCGGCGAGGTACGAGCAGTACTTC.

The rearrangement links TRBV5-6 to TRBJ2-2; D is uncertain. Germline-derived CDR1 and CDR2 are SGHDT and YYEEEE. V shed 2 bases and J shed 6 bases, with 11 bases lying between them. The CDR3 contains 14 residues. CDR3 DNA sequence: TGTGCCAGCAGCTTCTTGGGAAACGCCGGGGAGCTGTTTTTT. It encodes CASSFLGNAGELFF.

The chain recombines TRBV27 with TRBJ2-5; D remains ambiguous. Trimming cost V 4 bases and J 3 bases, with 9 bases left between them. In germline, CDR1 is MNHEY, CDR2 SMNVEV (reference sequence). The length of the CDR3 is 13 residues. The CDR3 DNA is TGTGCCAGCAGTTCCCCCTTAGAAGAGACCCAGTACTTC. It codes for CASSSPLEETQYF.

The CDR3 sequence is CASSVRTGAEEQYF. The CDR3 DNA reads TGTGCCAGCAGCGTCCGGACAGGGGCGGAAGAGCAGTACTTC. This sequence joins TRBV9 and TRBJ2-7; TRBD1 agrees at 9 bases. Germline V gene lookup returns CDR1 SGDLS and CDR2 YYNGEE. CDR3 length: 14 residues. Germline trimming cut 2 bases from V and 7 bases from J; bases unmatched to any gene: 7.

The V gene is TRBV6-5, the J gene TRBJ2-2; 9 nucleotides agree with TRBD2. CDR3 length: 15 amino acids. V lost 0 bases to trimming and J lost 7 bases; unmatched junction nucleotides: 3. Germline loops: CDR1 MNHEY, CDR2 SVGAGI. CDR3 protein: CASSYSGLAGGELFF. The CDR3 DNA reads as TGTGCCAGCAGTTACTCGGGACTAGCAGGCGGGGAGCTGTTTTTT.

V is TRBV30 and J is TRBJ2-3; 11 bases map to TRBD2. The CDR3 is 14 residues long. The germline V gene has CDR1 GTSNPN and CDR2 SVGIG (reference sequence). With V trimmed by 5 bases and J by 6 bases, 7 bases remained unmatched. The CDR3 loop is CAWASSGGADTQYF. The CDR3 DNA is TGTGCCTGGGCTAGTAGCGGGGGGGCGGATACGCAGTATTTT.

The genes are TRBV6-6 and TRBJ1-4; 7 nucleotides align to TRBD1. The germline V gene has CDR1 MNHNY and CDR2 SVGAGI (reference sequence). The junction had 5 bases not matched to a gene; V was cut back by 2 bases and J by 8 bases. The CDR3 is 14 amino acids. CDR3 region: CASSYEGAGEKLFF. CDR3 sequence (DNA): TGTGCCAGCAGTTACGAGGGGGCGGGCGAAAAACTGTTTTTT.

The chain joins TRBV14 to TRBJ2-1; 13 bases align to TRBD2. V was pared by 4 bases and J by 4 bases, with 7 bases of the junction left unmatched. The CDR3 consists of 17 residues. Germline CDR1 reads SGHDN; CDR2 reads FVKESK. The CDR3 is CASSLRTSGSLYNEQFF. The CDR3 coding sequence is TGTGCCAGCAGCCTCCGGACTAGCGGGAGTTTATACAATGAGCAGTTCTTC.

About this clone: Within the sample, other DNA sequences also encode this same CDR3. The chain has TRBV25-1 and TRBJ1-2, with D uncertain. Trimming stripped 4 bases from V and 4 bases from J, with 4 bases between. This CDR3 region has 11 residues. From germline, CDR1 is MGHDK and CDR2 SYGVNS. The CDR3 sequence: CASSGGYGYTF. DNA of the CDR3: TGTGCCAGCAGTGGGGGCTATGGCTACACCTTC.

V and J are TRBV7-9 and TRBJ1-2; D perhaps matches TRBD1 (6 bases). With 5 bases removed from V and 3 bases from J, the gap between germline ends came to 16 bases. This CDR3 is 15 amino acids long. CDR1 is SEHNR, CDR2 FQNEAQ, per germline (reference sequence). CDR3: CASSGLRGRDYGYTF. The DNA for the CDR3 is TGTGCCAGCAGCGGATTGCGGGGGCGCGACTATGGCTACACCTTC.

The chain carries TRBV4-1 and TRBJ2-5; perhaps TRBD2 as D (6 bases). The V and J ends lost 2 bases and 3 bases respectively, with 13 bases between them. The CDR3 contains 15 residues. The germline V gene encodes CDR1 MGHRA and CDR2 YSYEKL. The CDR3 here is CASSQRMGGKETQYF. The DNA of the CDR3 is TGCGCCAGCAGCCAAAGGATGGGAGGTAAAGAGACCCAGTACTTC.

The chain recombines TRBV29-1 with TRBJ2-3; 7 bases match TRBD2. The V gene end was trimmed by 1 base and the J gene end by 2 bases; junction bases not matched to a gene: 9. The germline gives CDR1 SQVTM, CDR2 ANQGSEA. The CDR3 extends over 16 amino acids. As DNA, the CDR3 is TGCAGCGTTGAAGCCTCTCGGGAGGTTCCCACAGATACGCAGTATTTT. Translating it yields CSVEASREVPTDTQYF.

This chain links TRBV4-3 with TRBJ2-2; D is unresolved. This CDR3 has 14 residues. The V gene lost 0 bases and the J gene lost 3 bases, with 5 bases spanning the gap. Germline-derived CDR1 and CDR2 are LGHNA and YSLEER. Here the CDR3 DNA reads TGCGCCAGCAGCCAAGACCTCGACACCGGGGAGCTGTTTTTT. It translates to CASSQDLDTGELFF.

The chain employs TRBV11-2 and TRBJ2-7; D unresolved. This CDR3 has 12 amino acids. V lost 4 bases, J lost 3 bases, and 7 bases lay in between. Germline V gene data show CDR1 as SGHAT and CDR2 as FQNNGV. CDR3 in DNA: TGTGCCAGCAGCTCCGGATACTACGAGCAGTACTTC. Translation: CASSSGYYEQYF.

This chain links TRBV5-6 with TRBJ2-3, with 10 bases fitting TRBD2. With 2 bases clipped from V and 6 bases from J, the junction kept 18 bases outside the gene matches. Germline V gene lookup returns CDR1 SGHDT and CDR2 YYEEEE. The CDR3 is made up of 19 amino acids. CDR3 amino acids: CASSLGLQREGFLGDTQYF. CDR3 nucleotides: TGTGCCAGCAGCTTAGGGTTGCAGCGGGAGGGATTTCTAGGGGATACGCAGTATTTT.

Worth noting for this clone: Additional DNA sequences in this sample encode the identical CDR3. This chain connects TRBV7-6 to TRBJ2-7; D is unresolved. Trimming removed 0 bases at V and 3 bases at J, with 9 bases between. The length of the CDR3 is 14 residues. Germline CDR1 reads SGHVS; CDR2 reads FNYEAQ. This chain's CDR3 is CASSLAGPSYEQYF. CDR3 sequence (DNA): TGTGCCAGCAGCTTAGCAGGGCCAAGCTACGAGCAGTACTTC.

The J gene is TRBJ2-6, the V gene TRBV19; D remains unclear. The CDR3 consists of 19 residues. V was shortened by 4 bases and J by 0 bases, with 19 bases between the two germline ends. Germline assignment: CDR1 LNHDA and CDR2 SQIVND (reference sequence). The CDR3 here is CASSNPMVRSNSGANVLTF. CDR3 sequence (DNA): TGTGCCAGTAGTAATCCGATGGTCAGGTCTAACTCTGGGGCCAACGTCCTGACTTTC.

A remark on this clone: The same CDR3 can be traced to other DNA sequences in this sample. The CDR3: CASSEGLASYNEQFF. In nucleotides, the CDR3 is TGTGCCAGCAGTGAAGGTCTAGCATCCTACAATGAGCAGTTCTTC. V gene TRBV2 combines with J gene TRBJ2-1, with D possibly matching TRBD2 (5 bases). CDR3 length: 15 residues. Germline V gene sequence: CDR1 SNHLY, CDR2 FYNNEI. V shed 1 base and J shed 1 base, with 8 bases lying between them.

The chain employs TRBV4-3 and TRBJ1-6; possibly TRBD1 for D (5 bases). Deletions cut 2 bases from V and 0 bases from J, with 17 bases between. Per germline, CDR1 LGHNA and CDR2 YSLEER. This CDR3 comprises 19 residues. The CDR3 loop is CASSQRPVGESSYNSPLHF. CDR3 DNA: TGCGCCAGCAGCCAACGTCCGGTGGGGGAGAGCTCCTATAATTCACCCCTCCACTTT.

The J gene is TRBJ1-4, the V gene TRBV7-9; D ambiguous. With 4 bases removed from V and 0 bases from J, the gap between germline ends came to 15 bases. Germline loops: CDR1 SEHNR, CDR2 FQNEAQ (reference sequence). This CDR3 spans 17 amino acids. CDR3 residues: CASSSMDRGATNEKLFF. In DNA, the CDR3 is TGTGCCAGCAGCTCCATGGACCGGGGTGCAACTAATGAAAAACTGTTTTTT. Supplemented by reference TRBV7-9 and TRBJ1-4, the full variable domain reads DTGVSQNPRHKITKRGQNVTFRCDPISEHNRLYWYRQTLGQGPEFLTYFQNEAQLEKSRLLSDRFSAERPKGSFSTLEIQRTEQGDSAMYLCASSSMDRGATNEKLFFGSGTQLSVL.

The chain uses TRBV13 and TRBJ2-2; D remains unclear. There are 15 residues in the CDR3. Trimming removed 3 bases at V and 7 bases at J, with 15 bases between. Germline V gene lookup returns CDR1 PRHDT and CDR2 FYEKMQ (reference sequence). CDR3 sequence reads: CASSFNPPRGGELFF. For the CDR3, the DNA is TGTGCCAGCAGCTTTAATCCCCCCCGAGGCGGGGAGCTGTTTTTT.

The genes are TRBV5-6 and TRBJ1-1; D gene uncertain. Germline V lookup: CDR1 SGHDT, CDR2 YYEEEE. This CDR3 is built from 13 residues. V lost 2 bases and J 0 bases, leaving 5 bases between the germline ends. The CDR3 nucleotides read TGTGCCAGCAGCTTTCTTCTGAACACTGAAGCTTTCTTT. Its translation is CASSFLLNTEAFF.

This chain uses TRBV30 with TRBJ1-6; D gene unclear. V was trimmed by 4 bases and J by 10 bases, leaving 14 bases between them. This CDR3 region has 13 residues. The germline V gene encodes CDR1 GTSNPN and CDR2 SVGIG (reference sequence). The CDR3 sequence: CAWTVTGGSPLHF. The CDR3 coding sequence is TGTGCCTGGACGGTCACGGGCGGATCACCCCTCCACTTT.

The chain links TRBV27 to TRBJ2-2; no clear D. This CDR3 region has 11 residues. Trimming removed 5 bases at V and 8 bases at J, with 6 bases between. The germline gives CDR1 MNHEY, CDR2 SMNVEV (reference sequence). The CDR3 loop reads CASSMDGELFF. The CDR3 DNA reads as TGTGCCAGCAGTATGGATGGGGAGCTGTTTTTT.

Of note for this clone: This sample also contains other DNA sequences that code for the same CDR3. This chain connects TRBV7-9 to TRBJ2-3, with D unclear. Per germline, CDR1 SEHNR and CDR2 FQNEAQ (reference sequence). This CDR3 is 12 amino acids long. V lost 1 base to trimming and J lost 5 bases, with 4 bases between them. DNA for the CDR3: TGTGCCAGCAGCTTAGGACTAGATACGCAGTATTTT. This translates into CASSLGLDTQYF.